These 3 T cell receptor beta chains were all obtained from the same sample, sequenced in a study of blood T cells in healthy people across ages. A sample-barcoded 5' primer and a J-beta primer mix were used in a second PCR of about 6 to 11 cycles. Each CDR3 protein is one row after TCRdb ran MiXCR on the 5' RACE reads. The sample has 1.5 million to 2 million distinct CDR3 sequences, about two fifths seen once. Sequencing was performed on blood. The receptors stem from a human donor in good health.

CDR3 nucleotides: TGCAGTGCAGCCTCCCTGGGTTGGGGGGCGGATGAAAAACTGTTTTTT. Protein: CSAASLGWGADEKLFF. The rearrangement uses TRBV20-1 and TRBJ1-4; weak D call: TRBD1 (6 bases). The CDR3 totals 16 residues. V gave up 6 bases and J gave up 6 bases, with 23 bases separating them. The germline CDR1 and CDR2 sequences are DFQATT and SNEGSKA (reference sequence).

The sample holds a few counts of this clonotype. The V gene is TRBV7-2, the J gene TRBJ1-2; D unclear. Germline-derived CDR1 and CDR2 are SGHTA and FQGNSA. With 1 base removed from V and 8 bases from J, the gap between germline ends came to 14 bases. CDR3 length: 14 amino acids. CDR3 loop: CASSLDWSSEGYTF. Here the CDR3 DNA reads TGTGCCAGCAGCTTAGACTGGAGCAGTGAAGGCTACACCTTC.

The table lists this clonotype with a few counts. This sequence joins TRBV6-6 and TRBJ2-7, with D tentatively TRBD2 (5 bases). The V end lost 0 bases, the J end lost 1 base, and 10 bases lay between the germline ends. Germline-derived CDR1 and CDR2 are MNHNY and SVGAGI (reference sequence). The CDR3 has 15 residues. CDR3 region: CASSYSDGVSYEQYF. The DNA for the CDR3 is TGTGCCAGCAGTTACTCAGACGGGGTTTCCTACGAGCAGTACTTC.